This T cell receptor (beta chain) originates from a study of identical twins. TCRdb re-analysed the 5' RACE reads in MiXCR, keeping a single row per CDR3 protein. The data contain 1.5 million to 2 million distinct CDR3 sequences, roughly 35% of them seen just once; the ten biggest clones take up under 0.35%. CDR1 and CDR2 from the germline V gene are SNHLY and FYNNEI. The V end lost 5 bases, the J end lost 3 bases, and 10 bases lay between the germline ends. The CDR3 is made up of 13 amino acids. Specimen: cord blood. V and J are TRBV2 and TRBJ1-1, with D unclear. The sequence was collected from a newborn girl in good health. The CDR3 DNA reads TGTGCCAGCAGTAACCGACCGGACACTGAAGCTTTCTTT. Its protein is CASSNRPDTEAFF.